This TCR beta chain derives from a study of blood T cell repertoires in COVID-19. Study details: Samples representing acute and convalescent COVID-19 were sourced from the United States, Italy and Spain.

Source study methods: Estimation of nucleated cell counts relied on the amplification of reference gene primers. Clones were read by immunoSEQ multiplex PCR, and TCRdb kept only the in-frame ones, dropping some. V and J calls and clone size are given by that table; D and trimming were obtained from the DNA. Altogether under 200,000 clones are present, 75% to 90% being singletons, with the ten largest covering about 5.7%. Per germline, CDR1 SGHAT and CDR2 FQNNGV. Trimming left V 3 bases short and J 2 bases short, with 8 bases between. The CDR3 contains 14 residues. Input material: peripheral blood. The gene calls are TRBV11-2 and TRBJ1-5, with a tentative D call TRBD1 (5 bases). The sequence came from a woman in her forties with acute or convalescent COVID-19. In DNA, the CDR3 is TGTGCCAGCAGCTTTACGGGGGGCAATCAGCCCCAGCATTTT. Its translation: CASSFTGGNQPQHF.